Shown below are 31 T cell receptor beta chains from a single sample sequenced in a study of T cells after yellow fever vaccination. TCRdb called the 5' RACE reads again in MiXCR, with one record for every CDR3 protein. The sample records more than 90,000 distinct CDR3 sequences, around 8.6% being singletons. This specimen consisted of CD8+ T cells sorted from PBMCs, obtained 45 days after the yellow fever booster vaccination. All receptors come from a man aged 25-45 years who received the YFV17D yellow fever vaccine.

The V gene is TRBV15, the J gene TRBJ2-5; 7 nucleotides line up with TRBD2. Germline CDR1 is LNHNV and CDR2 is YYDKDF (reference sequence). This CDR3 spans 14 amino acids. The V and J ends lost 5 bases and 5 bases, in that order; junction bases with no gene match: 8. The CDR3 DNA sequence: TGTGCCACCAGCCCAGCGGGAATGTGGGAGACCCAGTACTTC. Protein sequence: CATSPAGMWETQYF.

In this sample, this clonotype turned up many times. This chain uses TRBV5-6 with TRBJ2-2, with TRBD2 as a possible D gene (5 bases). V lost 2 bases and J lost 4, with 9 bases in between. Germline V lookup: CDR1 SGHDT, CDR2 YYEEEE. The CDR3 runs to 14 residues. The CDR3 spells CASSFFGVTGELFF. In DNA, the CDR3 is TGTGCCAGCAGCTTTTTCGGGGTCACCGGGGAGCTGTTTTTT.

Comments on this clonotype: One end of the junction is discordant with germline, which a read error may explain. The rearrangement joins TRBV7-3 to TRBJ2-5; no definite D call. Germline values: CDR1 SGHTA, CDR2 FQGTGA. The CDR3 contains 15 residues. The CDR3 DNA reads as TGTGCCTGCAGCGAGCAGATGGGGTCTCAAGAGACCCAGTACTTC. Protein: CACSEQMGSQETQYF.

This clonotype came up a few times. The chain carries TRBV5-4 and TRBJ2-1; TRBD2 aligns across 7 bases. Germline V CDR1 and CDR2: SGHNT, YYREEE (reference sequence). The length of the CDR3 is 13 residues. V shed 4 bases, J shed 3 bases, and the junction held 1 base outside the gene matches. CDR3 nucleotide sequence: TGTGCCAGCAGCCGGGAGGACTACAATGAGCAGTTCTTC. Translation gives CASSREDYNEQFF. The complete variable domain, with remaining parts taken from reference TRBV5-4 and TRBJ2-1, reads ETGVTQSPTHLIKTRGQQVTLRCSSQSGHNTVSWYQQALGQGPQFIFQYYREEENGRGNFPPRFSGLQFPNYSSELNVNALELDDSALYLCASSREDYNEQFFGPGTRLTVL.

This clonotype was picked up a small number of times. The chain combines TRBV14 with TRBJ2-7; D may be TRBD2 (6 bases). CDR1 is SGHDN, CDR2 FVKESK, per germline. The CDR3 loop spans 16 amino acids. V lost 0 bases to trimming and J lost 4 bases, with 16 bases between them. The DNA for the CDR3 is TGTGCCAGCAGCCAAGATCTGAACTTTGCGGGGTACGAGCAGTACTTC. Translated: CASSQDLNFAGYEQYF.

This clonotype has just a few counts. The rearrangement links TRBV6-2 or TRBV6-3 to TRBJ2-1; 10 bases map to TRBD2. Trimming at V came to 5 bases and at J to 5 bases, leaving 15 bases not matched to a gene. CDR1 is MNHEY, CDR2 SVGEGT, per germline. The CDR3 runs 18 residues. CDR3 nucleotides: TGTGCCAGCAGTCCCAGCCTCTCACTAGCGGGGACCCACAATGAGCAGTTCTTC. Its translation: CASSPSLSLAGTHNEQFF.

There are many counts of this clonotype. The chain couples TRBV4-3 to TRBJ2-3, with D perhaps TRBD2 (5 bases). The CDR3 is 14 residues long. Trimming took off 5 bases at V and 0 bases at J, with 9 bases between the two ends. Germline loops: CDR1 LGHNA, CDR2 YSLEER. Here the CDR3 DNA reads TGCGCCAGCAGCGCCGGAGGAAGCACAGATACGCAGTATTTT. Translated, it gives CASSAGGSTDTQYF.

This clonotype has a handful of counts. V and J are TRBV12-3 or TRBV12-4 and TRBJ2-7; D gene uncertain. V gave up 1 base and J gave up 5 bases, with 6 bases separating them. The CDR3 runs to 12 residues. The CDR3: CASSLELHEQYF. CDR3 DNA: TGTGCCAGCAGTTTAGAACTCCACGAGCAGTACTTC.

This clonotype was recorded at least ten times. The chain carries TRBV4-1 and TRBJ2-7; 8 nucleotides agree with TRBD1. V shed 3 bases and J 1 base; nucleotides not matched to a gene: 2. Germline V gene lookup returns CDR1 MGHRA and CDR2 YSYEKL. The CDR3 loop spans 14 amino acids. The CDR3: CASSHRQGSYEQYF. The CDR3 bases are TGCGCCAGCAGCCACAGACAGGGGTCCTACGAGCAGTACTTC.

This clonotype was observed a few times. The chain links TRBV5-4 to TRBJ2-3; the D is unclear. V shed 4 bases and J shed 1 base, with 19 bases lying between them. CDR1 and CDR2 from the germline V gene are SGHNT and YYREEE (reference sequence). The CDR3 is 17 residues long. CDR3 nucleotide sequence: TGTGCCAGCAGCGAGGTGGGGTACAGTATCCGCACAGATACGCAGTATTTT. Protein sequence: CASSEVGYSIRTDTQYF.

Ten or more counts support this clonotype. The chain uses TRBV6-6 and TRBJ2-3; tentatively, D is TRBD2 (5 bases). Germline-derived CDR1 and CDR2 are MNHNY and SVGAGI (reference sequence). V lost 7 bases and J 1 base, leaving 9 bases between the germline ends. The CDR3 is 13 residues long. Here the CDR3 reads CASKDSGTDTQYF. Written as DNA, the CDR3 is TGTGCCAGCAAAGATAGCGGCACAGATACGCAGTATTTT.

In this sample, this clonotype turned up many times. The chain is built from TRBV7-9 and TRBJ2-5; TRBD2 matches at 10 bases. Germline trimming cut 5 bases from V and 4 bases from J; bases unmatched to any gene: 7. Germline values: CDR1 SEHNR, CDR2 FQNEAQ (reference sequence). CDR3 length equals 15 residues. The CDR3 DNA follows: TGTGCCAGCAGCGACCTAGCGGGAGTGGTAGAGACCCAGTACTTC. The encoded protein is CASSDLAGVVETQYF.

This clonotype was detected ten times or more. The chain uses TRBV28 and TRBJ1-6; D ambiguous. V lost 1 base to trimming and J lost 8 bases, with 9 bases between them. The CDR3 is 14 amino acids. Germline assignment: CDR1 MDHEN and CDR2 SYDVKM. CDR3 amino acids: CASSLYGEYSPLHF. The CDR3 bases are TGTGCCAGCAGTTTATACGGAGAATATTCACCCCTCCACTTT.

This clonotype has ten or more counts. The rearrangement joins TRBV15 to TRBJ1-2, with 8 bases lining up with TRBD1. The V and J ends lost 0 bases and 3 bases, in that order; junction bases with no gene match: 6. This CDR3 region has 16 residues. Per the germline V gene, CDR1 is LNHNV and CDR2 is YYDKDF (reference sequence). DNA for the CDR3: TGTGCCACCAGCAGAGATGTGCAGGGGGCGGACTATGGCTACACCTTC. Protein product: CATSRDVQGADYGYTF. Drawing the rest from reference TRBV15 and TRBJ1-2, the complete variable domain is DAMVIQNPRYQVTQFGKPVTLSCSQTLNHNVMYWYQQKSSQAPKLLFHYYDKDFNNEADTPDNFQSRRPNTSFCFLDIRSPGLGDTAMYLCATSRDVQGADYGYTFGSGTRLTVV.

This clonotype was seen ten or more times. The chain carries TRBV19 and TRBJ2-3; unclear D gene. Germline values: CDR1 LNHDA, CDR2 SQIVND (reference sequence). The CDR3 consists of 16 residues. Between the trimmed V and J ends, which lost 5 bases and 4 bases, there was a span of 19 bases. CDR3 nucleotides: TGTGCCAGTAGTTTGCAGGCGGCGCCCCGTGCAGATACGCAGTATTTT. Translating it yields CASSLQAAPRADTQYF.

This clonotype was seen at least ten times. V is TRBV20-1 and J is TRBJ2-1; D perhaps matches TRBD2 (6 bases). Germline values: CDR1 DFQATT, CDR2 SNEGSKA (reference sequence). The CDR3 consists of 13 residues. Between the trimmed V and J ends, which lost 1 base and 8 bases, there was a span of 12 bases. The CDR3 DNA reads as TGCAGTGCTAGAGCCGCGGAGGGCGATGAGCAGTTCTTC. Its protein product is CSARAAEGDEQFF.

This chain links TRBV28 with TRBJ2-5, with 14 positions matching TRBD2. Germline V gene sequence: CDR1 MDHEN, CDR2 SYDVKM. J lost 2 bases, V lost 4 bases, and 6 bases had no gene match. This CDR3 has 17 residues. The CDR3 DNA sequence: TGTGCCAGCAGTTCGGGACTAGCGGGAGTCGGGCAAGAGACCCAGTACTTC. Its protein product is CASSSGLAGVGQETQYF.

This clonotype has a handful of counts. The chain uses TRBV20-1 and TRBJ2-2; 15 bases align to TRBD2. With V trimmed by 6 bases and J by 4 bases, 6 bases remained unmatched. The CDR3 sequence is 16 residues long. In germline, CDR1 is DFQATT, CDR2 SNEGSKA (reference sequence). The CDR3 region is CSATGLAGGFTGELFF. In DNA, the CDR3 is TGCAGTGCAACGGGACTAGCGGGAGGTTTCACCGGGGAGCTGTTTTTT.

A few counts support this clonotype. The V and J genes are TRBV7-9 and TRBJ2-1; possibly TRBD1 for D (5 bases). Germline-derived CDR1 and CDR2 are SEHNR and FQNEAQ (reference sequence). The germline V and J ends were trimmed by 5 bases and 13 bases, with 18 bases remaining between them. The CDR3 extends over 13 amino acids. The CDR3: CASSPSGLGPQFF. The CDR3 nucleotides read TGTGCCAGCAGCCCATCTGGTCTGGGGCCCCAGTTCTTC.

This clonotype has only a few counts. This chain links TRBV20-1 with TRBJ2-5, with a tentative D call TRBD1 (7 bases). Germline CDR1 is DFQATT and CDR2 is SNEGSKA (reference sequence). The CDR3 spans 16 residues. The ends were cut back, 5 bases at V and 4 bases at J, with 23 bases in the middle. The CDR3, as DNA: TGCAGTGCTGCCGGGGGAGAGCGCCCAGGGGGAGAGACCCAGTACTTC. It is translated as CSAAGGERPGGETQYF.

This clonotype came up many times. The rearrangement links TRBV15 to TRBJ2-7, with a possible D match to TRBD1 (6 bases). Germline assignment: CDR1 LNHNV and CDR2 YYDKDF (reference sequence). This CDR3 is 15 amino acids long. Trimming shortened V by 5 bases and J by 5 bases, and 19 bases separated the two germline ends. CDR3: CATSVNRVEYHEQYF. In DNA, the CDR3 is TGTGCCACCAGCGTGAACAGGGTAGAGTACCACGAGCAGTACTTC. Filled out from reference TRBV15 and TRBJ2-7, the complete variable domain reads DAMVIQNPRYQVTQFGKPVTLSCSQTLNHNVMYWYQQKSSQAPKLLFHYYDKDFNNEADTPDNFQSRRPNTSFCFLDIRSPGLGDTAMYLCATSVNRVEYHEQYFGPGTRLTVT.

There are many counts of this clonotype. This chain connects TRBV5-1 to TRBJ2-7; TRBD1 or TRBD2 may be the D gene (5 bases each). Germline values: CDR1 SGHRS, CDR2 YFSETQ. The CDR3 runs 16 residues. V shed 3 bases and J shed 3 bases, with 19 bases lying between them. This CDR3 is CASSSYSGTVDYEQYF. In DNA form, the CDR3 reads TGCGCCAGCAGCTCGTATTCCGGGACGGTGGACTACGAGCAGTACTTC.

The chain uses TRBV7-8 and TRBJ2-3; D gene unclear. V lost 3 bases and J 6 bases, leaving 19 bases between the germline ends. CDR1 is SGHVS, CDR2 FQNEAQ, per germline. The CDR3 length is 16 residues. The CDR3 region is CASSLGYGLGRDTQYF. The CDR3 coding sequence is TGTGCCAGCAGCTTGGGGTACGGTTTGGGCCGCGATACGCAGTATTTT. Looking up the rest from reference TRBV7-8 and TRBJ2-3 gives the full variable domain: GAGVSQSPRYKVAKRGQDVALRCDPISGHVSLFWYQQALGQGPEFLTYFQNEAQLDKSGLPSDRFFAERPEGSVSTLKIQRTQQEDSAVYLCASSLGYGLGRDTQYFGPGTRLTVL.

This clonotype turned up a few times. The chain carries TRBV7-9 and TRBJ2-6; D is unclear. This CDR3 contains 16 residues. Trimming shortened V by 5 bases and J by 2 bases, and 13 bases separated the two germline ends. Germline V gene lookup returns CDR1 SEHNR and CDR2 FQNEAQ (reference sequence). The CDR3: CASSKPAGPGANVLTF. The CDR3, as DNA: TGTGCCAGCAGCAAACCGGCTGGACCTGGGGCCAACGTCCTGACTTTC.

A remark on this clonotype: An end of the junction does not agree with germline; a read error may underlie this. V and J are TRBV9 and TRBJ2-7; D possibly matches TRBD1 or TRBD2 (5 bases each). Germline V gives CDR1 SGDLS, CDR2 YYNGEE. This CDR3 is built from 16 residues. DNA of the CDR3: TGTGCCAGCAGCGTAGGGGGCGGGTCGAGCTCCCACGAGCAGTACTTC. It codes for CASSVGGGSSSHEQYF.

This clonotype was detected ten times or more. DNA of the CDR3: TGTGCCAGCAACCAACAAGTATTATACCTATACGAGCAGTACTTC. It codes for CASNQQVLYLYEQYF. The chain links TRBV12-3 or TRBV12-4 to TRBJ2-7; no firm D call. The CDR3 totals 15 residues. Deletions cut 7 bases from V and 4 bases from J, with 20 bases between.

V gene TRBV7-9 combines with J gene TRBJ1-5; weak D call: TRBD1 (6 bases). V gave up 0 bases and J gave up 8 bases, with 11 bases separating them. Germline-derived CDR1 and CDR2 are SEHNR and FQNEAQ (reference sequence). The CDR3 extends over 14 amino acids. The CDR3 spells CASSLAQGKEPQHF. The CDR3 DNA reads as TGTGCCAGCAGCTTAGCCCAGGGGAAGGAGCCCCAGCATTTT.

With respect to this clonotype: A much larger clone differs by one base, so this may be a read error. This chain uses TRBV7-9 with TRBJ2-1; no clear D. The V and J ends lost 7 bases and 7 bases respectively, with 11 bases between them. The CDR3 covers 12 residues. The germline CDR1 and CDR2 sequences are SEHNR and FQNEAQ (reference sequence). CDR3 bases: TGTGCCAGCAATGGTATGGAGAATGAGCAGTTCTTC. This translates into CASNGMENEQFF.

This clonotype was counted many times. The chain uses TRBV3-1 and TRBJ2-1; possibly TRBD1 or TRBD2 for D (5 bases each). The germline V gene has CDR1 LGHDT and CDR2 YNNKEL (reference sequence). Trimming took off 7 bases at V and 2 bases at J, with 15 bases between the two ends. This CDR3 comprises 15 residues. CDR3 region: CASTPGTGPYNEQFF. In nucleotides, the CDR3 is TGTGCCAGCACACCGGGGACGGGGCCCTACAATGAGCAGTTCTTC.

There are many counts of this clonotype. The chain combines TRBV29-1 with TRBJ2-7; TRBD1 might be the D (6 bases). Germline loops: CDR1 SQVTM, CDR2 ANQGSEA. Trimming removed 1 base from V and 3 bases from J, with 22 bases in between. CDR3 length equals 17 residues. CDR3 sequence (DNA): TGCAGCGTTGAAGGTTCAGGGGCTACCGAAATGGGCTACGAGCAGTACTTC. It yields the protein CSVEGSGATEMGYEQYF.

This clonotype was seen ten or more times. V is TRBV12-3 or TRBV12-4 and J is TRBJ2-7; perhaps D is TRBD1 or TRBD2 (5 bases each). V was clipped by 5 bases and J by 6 bases, with 17 bases between them. The CDR3 is 14 residues long. This CDR3 is CASSAGTGYGEQYF. CDR3 nucleotide sequence: TGTGCCAGCAGTGCCGGGACCGGCTATGGCGAGCAGTACTTC.